This paragraph reports one T cell receptor beta chain. Which antigen it targets is not known. No clone much larger than this one lies a single base away; base qualities are absent. The sample originates from a study of CD8 T cells in Susac syndrome (dated by TCRdb to about 2019). About the study as a whole: Whether CD8+ T cell activation and differentiation in Susac syndrome was antigen driven was tested using repertoire sequencing.

The research as a whole found: The number of individuals in the TCR sequencing and HLA analysis was recognized as being relatively small.

RNA was extracted using the RNeasy kit, and roughly 0.5 to 1 ug of the RNA was reverse transcribed with random hexamers. The immunoSEQ multiplex PCR assay, covering 54 Vbeta and 13 Jbeta segments, was used to amplify TCR beta CDR3 regions. PCR amplification bias was corrected using a synthetic template baseline for primer optimization and computational correction. As for the original processing: Reads were annotated to V, D and J genes according to IMGT and were analyzed with immunoSEQ Analyzer, with only productive sequences retained. To calculate clonality, Shannon entropy was normalized by log2 of the number of productive unique sequences and then subtracted from one. Public and private clones were assessed among the 100 most prevalent clones of each patient and control. Susac-specific clones were defined as absent from healthy and MS cohorts, 1052 published viral clones and other ImmuneACCESS disease sequences. The raw public reads went through TCRdb reprocessing: fastp at Q25, MiXCR clone calling, in-frame beta chains kept. Rows matching on CDR3 protein sequence are summarized as one entry with the most common DNA and genes. It is TCRdb's table, rather than the study itself, that gives the V and J calls and clone size. The sample table contains about 200,000 distinct CDR3 sequences; only one count was recorded for over 90% of them. In total, the top ten clones hold approximately 0.082% of the sample.

The germline V gene provides CDR1 SQVTM and CDR2 ANQGSEA. The trim is 6 bases for V and 0 bases for J, with a gap of 11 bases between the germline ends. The CDR3 goes from the cysteine to the phenylalanine over 13 residues. CDR3 DNA is the only sequence kept; it has 39 bases, read in frame from the first base. High-throughput TCR beta sequencing profiled peripheral blood CD8+ and CD4+ T cells from healthy donors, Susac syndrome patients and multiple sclerosis patients. The multiple sclerosis controls were treatment-naive patients who had stable or active relapsing-remitting disease and met the revised McDonald criteria. Bulk CD8+ and CD4+ T cells were purified magnetically by negative isolation, whereas CD8+ TEMRA cells were enriched by FACS. Blood was drawn into EDTA tubes, processed within 24 hours, and PBMCs were isolated by density gradient centrifugation. PBMCs intended for TCR sequencing were cryopreserved in liquid nitrogen and thawed later in a water bath at 37 degrees C. The sorted or isolated CD4+, CD8+ and CD8+ TEMRA cells had a purity of 90% or higher.

This clonotype was obtained from a human donor with multiple sclerosis. The chain is assembled from TRBV29-1 and TRBJ1-2; the D gene is unclear. The sequenced sample was CD4+ T cells from PBMCs. The DNA reads TGCAGCGTACTCCTAGTGACTAACTATGGCTACACCTTC. Protein translation: CSVLLVTNYGYTF. Here the CDR3 is joined to the reference TRBV29-1 and TRBJ1-2 genes, and the full variable domain is: SAVISQKPSRDICQRGTSLTIQCQVDSQVTMMFWYRQQPGQSLTLIATANQGSEATYESGFVIDKFPISRPNLTFSTLTVSNMSPEDSSIYLCSVLLVTNYGYTFGSGTRLTVV.